By sample fraction, the clone carrying this T cell receptor (beta chain) is medium-sized. V was cut by 5 bases and J by 3 bases, with 10 bases left in between. The CDR3 contains 13 residues. Germline CDR1 reads MNHEY; CDR2 reads SVGAGI. This record comes from a study of liver allograft versus peripheral blood T cells. Study information: Comparisons were made between T cell receptor repertoires found in transplanted livers and those circulating in recipients' peripheral blood.

TCRdb independently ran MiXCR on the reads; one entry per CDR3 protein. This sample has thousands of distinct CDR3 sequences, with 16% found just once. This receptor was taken from a human patient who had a liver transplant. Some T cells could come from the graft donor. V gene TRBV6-5 combines with J gene TRBJ1-2; D is unresolved. CDR3 loop: CASSPGRDYGYTF. CDR3 coding DNA: TGTGCCAGCAGTCCAGGACGGGACTATGGCTACACCTTC.